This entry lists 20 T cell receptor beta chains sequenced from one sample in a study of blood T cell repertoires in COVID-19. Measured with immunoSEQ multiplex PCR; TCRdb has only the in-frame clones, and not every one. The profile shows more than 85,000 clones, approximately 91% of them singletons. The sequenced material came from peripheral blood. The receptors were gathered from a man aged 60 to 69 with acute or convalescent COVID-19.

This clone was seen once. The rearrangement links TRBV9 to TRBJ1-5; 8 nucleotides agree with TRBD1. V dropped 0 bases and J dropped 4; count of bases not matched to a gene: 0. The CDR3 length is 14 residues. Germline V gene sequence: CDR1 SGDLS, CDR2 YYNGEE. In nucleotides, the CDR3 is TGTGCCAGCAGCGTAGGACAGGGGAATCAGCCCCAGCATTTT. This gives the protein CASSVGQGNQPQHF.

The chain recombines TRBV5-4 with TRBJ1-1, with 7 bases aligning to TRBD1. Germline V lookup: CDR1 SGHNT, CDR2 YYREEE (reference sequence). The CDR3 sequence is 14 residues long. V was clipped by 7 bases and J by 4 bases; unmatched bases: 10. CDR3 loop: CASGRGGQATEAFF. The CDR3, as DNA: TGTGCCAGCGGCCGGGGTGGACAGGCCACTGAAGCTTTCTTT.

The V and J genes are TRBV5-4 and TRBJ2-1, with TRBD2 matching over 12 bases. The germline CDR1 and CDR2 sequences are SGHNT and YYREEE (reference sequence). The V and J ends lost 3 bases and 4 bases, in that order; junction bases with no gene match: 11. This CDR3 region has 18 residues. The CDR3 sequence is CASSSRASGRGPYNEQFF. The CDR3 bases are TGTGCCAGCAGCTCTCGGGCTAGCGGGAGGGGCCCATACAATGAGCAGTTCTTC.

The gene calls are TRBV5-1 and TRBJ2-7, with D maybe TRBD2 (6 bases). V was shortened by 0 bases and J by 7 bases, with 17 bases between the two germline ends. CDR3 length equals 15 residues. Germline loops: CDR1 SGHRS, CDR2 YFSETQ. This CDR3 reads CASSLGVGGSREQYF. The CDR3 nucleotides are TGCGCCAGCAGCTTGGGAGTTGGGGGGTCGAGGGAGCAGTACTTC.

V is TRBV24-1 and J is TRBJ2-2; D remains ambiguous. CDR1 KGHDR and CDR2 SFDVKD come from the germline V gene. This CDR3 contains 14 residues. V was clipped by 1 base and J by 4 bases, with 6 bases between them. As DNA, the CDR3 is TGTGCCACCAGTGATTTTGGTAGCACCGGGGAGCTGTTTTTT. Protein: CATSDFGSTGELFF.

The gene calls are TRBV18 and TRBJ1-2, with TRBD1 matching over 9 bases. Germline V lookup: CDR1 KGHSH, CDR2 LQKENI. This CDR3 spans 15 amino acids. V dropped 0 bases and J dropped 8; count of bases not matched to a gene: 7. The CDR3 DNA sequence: TGTGCCAGCTCACCACCTTCTGACAGGGGGAGAGGCTACACCTTC. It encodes CASSPPSDRGRGYTF. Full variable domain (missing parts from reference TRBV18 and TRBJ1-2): NAGVMQNPRHLVRRRGQEARLRCSPMKGHSHVYWYRQLPEEGLKFMVYLQKENIIDESGMPKERFSAEFPKEGPSILRIQQVVRGDSAAYFCASSPPSDRGRGYTFGSGTRLTVV.

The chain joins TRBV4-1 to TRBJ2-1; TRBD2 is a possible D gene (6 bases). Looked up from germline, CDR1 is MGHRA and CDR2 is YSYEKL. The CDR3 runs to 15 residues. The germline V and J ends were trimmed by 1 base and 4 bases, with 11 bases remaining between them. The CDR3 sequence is CASSQAGTEYNEQFF. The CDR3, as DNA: TGCGCCAGCAGCCAAGCCGGGACTGAGTACAATGAGCAGTTCTTC.

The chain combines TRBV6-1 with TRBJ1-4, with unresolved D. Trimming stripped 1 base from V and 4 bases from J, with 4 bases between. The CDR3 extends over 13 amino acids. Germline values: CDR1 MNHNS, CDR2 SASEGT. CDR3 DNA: TGTGCCAGCAGTGAAGTAATTAATGAAAAACTGTTTTTT. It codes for CASSEVINEKLFF.

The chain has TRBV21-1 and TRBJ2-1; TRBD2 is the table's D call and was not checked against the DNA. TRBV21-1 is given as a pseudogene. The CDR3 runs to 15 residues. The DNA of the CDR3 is TGTGCCAGCAGCAAAGCAGGAGAGACCTACAATGAGCAGTTCTTC. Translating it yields CASSKAGETYNEQFF.

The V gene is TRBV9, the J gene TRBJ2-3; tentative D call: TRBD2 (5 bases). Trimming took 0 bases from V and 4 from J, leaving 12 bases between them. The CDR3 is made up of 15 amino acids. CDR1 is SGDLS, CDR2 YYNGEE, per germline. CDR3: CASSVVAQRADTQYF. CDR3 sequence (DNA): TGTGCCAGCAGCGTAGTGGCCCAGAGGGCAGATACGCAGTATTTT.

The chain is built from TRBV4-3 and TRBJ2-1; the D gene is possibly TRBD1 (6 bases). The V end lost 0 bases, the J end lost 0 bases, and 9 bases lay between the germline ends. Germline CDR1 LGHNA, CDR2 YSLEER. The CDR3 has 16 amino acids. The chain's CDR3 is CASSQDGQSSYNEQFF. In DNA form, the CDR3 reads TGCGCCAGCAGCCAAGACGGACAGAGCTCCTACAATGAGCAGTTCTTC.

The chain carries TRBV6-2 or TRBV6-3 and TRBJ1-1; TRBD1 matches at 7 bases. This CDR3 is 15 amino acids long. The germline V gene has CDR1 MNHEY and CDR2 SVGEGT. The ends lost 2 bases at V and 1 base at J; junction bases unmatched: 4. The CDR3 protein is CASSYTRTGNTEAFF. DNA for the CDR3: TGTGCCAGCAGTTACACTCGGACAGGGAACACTGAAGCTTTCTTT.

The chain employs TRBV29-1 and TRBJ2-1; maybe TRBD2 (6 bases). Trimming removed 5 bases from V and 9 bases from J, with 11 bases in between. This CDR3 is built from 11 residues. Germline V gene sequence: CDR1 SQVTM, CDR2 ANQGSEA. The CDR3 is CSVPGGPEQFF. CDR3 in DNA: TGCAGCGTTCCCGGGGGTCCTGAGCAGTTCTTC.

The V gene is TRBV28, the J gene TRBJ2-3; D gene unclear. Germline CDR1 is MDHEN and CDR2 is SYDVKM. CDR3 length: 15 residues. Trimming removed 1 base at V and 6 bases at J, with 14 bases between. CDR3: CASSLFSSLGDTQYF. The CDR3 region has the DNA TGTGCCAGCAGTTTATTCTCTAGTCTGGGTGATACGCAGTATTTT.

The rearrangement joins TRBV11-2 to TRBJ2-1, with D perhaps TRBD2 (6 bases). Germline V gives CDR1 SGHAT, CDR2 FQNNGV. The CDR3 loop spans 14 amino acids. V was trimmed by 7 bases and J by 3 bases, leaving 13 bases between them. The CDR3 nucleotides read TGTGCCAGCAACCCAGGCGGGAACTACAATGAGCAGTTCTTC. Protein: CASNPGGNYNEQFF. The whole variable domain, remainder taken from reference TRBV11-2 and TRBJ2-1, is EAGVAQSPRYKIIEKRQSVAFWCNPISGHATLYWYQQILGQGPKLLIQFQNNGVVDDSQLPKDRFSAERLKGVDSTLKIQPAKLEDSAVYLCASNPGGNYNEQFFGPGTRLTVL.

The CDR3 sequence: CASSVRLGANTEAFF. The CDR3 DNA reads TGTGCCAGTAGTGTACGTTTGGGGGCGAACACTGAAGCTTTCTTT. The V and J genes are TRBV19 and TRBJ1-1; possible D gene TRBD1, 6 bases. V dropped 5 bases and J dropped 1 base, with 14 bases sitting between them. The CDR3 sequence is 15 residues long. Germline CDR1 and CDR2: LNHDA and SQIVND (reference sequence). The complete variable domain, with remaining parts taken from reference TRBV19 and TRBJ1-1, reads DGGITQSPKYLFRKEGQNVTLSCEQNLNHDAMYWYRQDPGQGLRLIYYSQIVNDFQKGDIAEGYSVSREKKESFPLTVTSAQKNPTAFYLCASSVRLGANTEAFFGQGTRLTVV.

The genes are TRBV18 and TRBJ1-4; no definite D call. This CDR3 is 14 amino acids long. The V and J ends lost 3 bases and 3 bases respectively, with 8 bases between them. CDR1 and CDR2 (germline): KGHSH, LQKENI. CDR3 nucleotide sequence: TGTGCCAGCTCACCGTACACGTCTAATGAAAAACTGTTTTTT. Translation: CASSPYTSNEKLFF.

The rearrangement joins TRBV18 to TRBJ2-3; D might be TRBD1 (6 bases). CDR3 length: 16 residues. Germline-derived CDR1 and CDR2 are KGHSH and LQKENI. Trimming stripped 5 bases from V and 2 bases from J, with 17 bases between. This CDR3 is CASSSAGTFITDTQYF. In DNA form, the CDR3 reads TGTGCCAGCTCATCGGCCGGGACATTTATCACAGATACGCAGTATTTT.

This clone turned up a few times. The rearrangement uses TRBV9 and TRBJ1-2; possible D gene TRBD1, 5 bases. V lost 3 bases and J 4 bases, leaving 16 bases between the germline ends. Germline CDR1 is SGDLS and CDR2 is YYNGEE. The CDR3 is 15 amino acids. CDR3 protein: CASSADGARGYGYTF. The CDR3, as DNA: TGTGCCAGCAGCGCAGACGGAGCTAGGGGCTATGGCTACACCTTC.

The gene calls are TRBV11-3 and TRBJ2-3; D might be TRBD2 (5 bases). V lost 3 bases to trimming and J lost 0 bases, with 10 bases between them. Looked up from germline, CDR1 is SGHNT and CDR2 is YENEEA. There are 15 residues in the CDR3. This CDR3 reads CASSLTRESTDTQYF. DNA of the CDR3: TGTGCCAGCAGCTTGACGAGGGAGAGCACAGATACGCAGTATTTT.